This entry lists 21 T cell receptor beta chains sequenced from one sample in a study of OX40 agonist ivuxolimab in advanced cancers. This table comes from immunoSEQ multiplex PCR, and its TCRdb copy is limited to in-frame clones, with some not included. Of around 100,000 clones in the sample, roughly nine tenths were seen once. Sequencing used CD4+ or CD8+ T cells sorted from blood, obtained in a trial of the OX40 agonist ivuxolimab. These receptor sequences come from an adult with an advanced solid tumor such as melanoma, head and neck, liver or kidney cancer.

The chain has TRBV13 and TRBJ1-1; D uncertain. The V and J ends lost 0 bases and 0 bases respectively, with 5 bases between them. The germline CDR1 and CDR2 sequences are PRHDT and FYEKMQ (reference sequence). This CDR3 contains 14 residues. Written as DNA, the CDR3 is TGTGCCAGCAGCTTAGGACAGATGAACACTGAAGCTTTCTTT. It codes for CASSLGQMNTEAFF.

This clone occurred a few times. V gene TRBV18 combines with J gene TRBJ2-7, with 7 positions matching TRBD1. This CDR3 has 16 residues. Germline trimming cut 4 bases from V and 6 bases from J; bases unmatched to any gene: 15. From germline, CDR1 is KGHSH and CDR2 LQKENI. The CDR3 DNA sequence: TGTGCCAGCTCACACGAGTCCGGGACAGATGAATCCGAGCAGTACTTC. Amino acids: CASSHESGTDESEQYF.

CDR3 DNA sequence: TGTGCCAGCAGCTTGGAACCGGACCAAGAGACCCAGTACTTC. It translates to CASSLEPDQETQYF. This chain links TRBV5-4 with TRBJ2-5; D uncertain. V was trimmed by 0 bases and J by 0 bases, leaving 6 bases between them. CDR1 and CDR2 from the germline V gene are SGHNT and YYREEE (reference sequence). CDR3 length: 14 amino acids.

V and J are TRBV7-2 and TRBJ2-2; D unresolved. The CDR3 consists of 18 residues. Per germline, CDR1 SGHTA and CDR2 FQGNSA. Trimming removed 1 base at V and 8 bases at J, with 23 bases between. The CDR3 DNA reads as TGTGCCAGCAGCTTAGTAGTCGGCCATCAACACCCGGCGGGGGAGCTGTTTTTT. The encoded protein is CASSLVVGHQHPAGELFF.

The chain links TRBV25-1 to TRBJ1-1; 9 positions agree with TRBD1. Germline CDR1 MGHDK, CDR2 SYGVNS. V gave up 7 bases and J gave up 5 bases; unmatched junction bases: 8. This CDR3 comprises 14 residues. Here the CDR3 DNA reads TGTGCCAGCAAAGAAACAGGGGGCGGGACTGAAGCTTTCTTT. This encodes CASKETGGGTEAFF.

The chain has TRBV7-2 and TRBJ1-5; D ambiguous. The germline V gene encodes CDR1 SGHTA and CDR2 FQGNSA. The V end was cut by 5 bases, the J end by 2 bases, with 13 bases between. CDR3 length equals 15 residues. CDR3 loop: CASSRNRDRNQPQHF. In nucleotides, the CDR3 is TGTGCCAGCAGCCGCAATCGAGACCGCAATCAGCCCCAGCATTTT.

The chain couples TRBV7-8 to TRBJ1-2; D is uncertain. The germline V gene has CDR1 SGHVS and CDR2 FQNEAQ. The CDR3 has 12 amino acids. V gave up 1 base and J gave up 8 bases, with 8 bases separating them. The CDR3 sequence is CASSLEERGYTF. The CDR3 DNA sequence: TGTGCCAGCAGCTTAGAGGAGCGCGGCTACACCTTC.

This rearrangement joins TRBV4-3 to TRBJ2-1, with a tentative D call TRBD1 (5 bases). Germline V gene sequence: CDR1 LGHNA, CDR2 YSLEER. The V end was cut by 0 bases, the J end by 2 bases, with 8 bases between. The CDR3 consists of 15 residues. CDR3 protein: CASSQDRDTYNEQFF. In DNA, the CDR3 is TGCGCCAGCAGCCAAGACAGGGATACCTACAATGAGCAGTTCTTC.

V and J are TRBV11-2 and TRBJ1-5; 10 nucleotides match TRBD1. Germline lookup yields CDR1 SGHAT and CDR2 FQNNGV. The CDR3 consists of 16 residues. V dropped 3 bases and J dropped 4; count of bases not matched to a gene: 6. The CDR3 is CASSFSGTGVNQPQHF. CDR3 nucleotides: TGTGCCAGCAGCTTTTCCGGGACAGGGGTTAATCAGCCCCAGCATTTT.

This chain links TRBV6-6 with TRBJ2-2, with D possibly TRBD1 on 5 matching bases. This CDR3 has 14 residues. Trimming removed 6 bases from V and 1 base from J, with 9 bases in between. Germline V CDR1 and CDR2: MNHNY, SVGAGI (reference sequence). Written as DNA, the CDR3 is TGTGCCAGCAGGGGCGACAGGAACACCGGGGAGCTGTTTTTT. It yields the protein CASRGDRNTGELFF.

This clone is a singleton in its sample. V and J are TRBV5-5 and TRBJ1-5; the D is unclear. Trimming shortened V by 2 bases and J by 6 bases, and 15 bases separated the two germline ends. The CDR3 covers 15 residues. Germline V gene sequence: CDR1 SGHKS, CDR2 YYEKEE (reference sequence). CDR3 DNA sequence: TGTGCCAGCAGCTTTGACCCCCTTGCGAGTCAGCCCCAGCATTTT. Translating gives CASSFDPLASQPQHF.

J is TRBJ2-7 and V is TRBV7-8; maybe TRBD2 (6 bases). V lost 4 bases, J lost 1 base, and 17 bases lay in between. CDR1 is SGHVS and CDR2 is FQNEAQ in the germline V gene. This CDR3 is built from 16 residues. The CDR3 sequence: CASSSLGGIGSYEQYF. CDR3 bases: TGTGCCAGCAGCTCCCTGGGAGGCATAGGGTCCTACGAGCAGTACTTC. The variable domain in full, with the rest retrieved from reference TRBV7-8 and TRBJ2-7, is GAGVSQSPRYKVAKRGQDVALRCDPISGHVSLFWYQQALGQGPEFLTYFQNEAQLDKSGLPSDRFFAERPEGSVSTLKIQRTQQEDSAVYLCASSSLGGIGSYEQYFGPGTRLTVT.

In its sample, this clone was seen once. The chain employs TRBV20-1 and TRBJ2-5; D remains ambiguous. Trimming removed 4 bases at V and 6 bases at J, with 9 bases between. The CDR3 totals 11 residues. From germline, CDR1 is DFQATT and CDR2 SNEGSKA (reference sequence). This CDR3 reads CSATQSQTQYF. For the CDR3, the DNA is TGCAGTGCTACCCAGTCACAGACCCAGTACTTC.

The rearrangement joins TRBV5-6 to TRBJ2-7; the match to TRBD2 covers 12 bases. The CDR3 is 15 amino acids. The germline gives CDR1 SGHDT, CDR2 YYEEEE. Trimming took 0 bases from V and 5 from J; bases not matched to a gene: 3. This CDR3 is CASSLGLAGGNEQYF. CDR3 sequence (DNA): TGTGCCAGCAGCTTGGGCCTAGCGGGAGGGAACGAGCAGTACTTC.

This chain uses TRBV9 with TRBJ2-7, with D possibly being TRBD1 (6 bases). CDR3 size: 15 residues. CDR1 is SGDLS and CDR2 is YYNGEE in the germline V gene. The V end was cut by 0 bases, the J end by 2 bases, with 12 bases between. The CDR3 bases are TGTGCCAGCAGCGTAGGGACAGTGCTTGCCTACGAGCAGTACTTC. This sequence encodes CASSVGTVLAYEQYF.

The rearrangement uses TRBV19 and TRBJ1-3, with TRBD1 identical over 7 bases. The germline V gene has CDR1 LNHDA and CDR2 SQIVND (reference sequence). Trimming took 4 bases from V and 0 from J; bases not matched to a gene: 15. This CDR3 contains 19 residues. The CDR3 sequence is CASSTLGQELPSSGNTIYF. The CDR3 DNA is TGTGCCAGTAGTACCCTCGGACAGGAATTACCTAGCTCTGGAAACACCATATATTTT.

The chain carries TRBV5-1 and TRBJ2-7; 9 bases are shared with TRBD1. CDR3 size: 15 residues. V dropped 4 bases and J dropped 1; count of bases not matched to a gene: 6. CDR1 is SGHRS, CDR2 YFSETQ, per germline. In nucleotides, the CDR3 is TGCGCCAGCAGCCCCACACAGGGGGCATCCTACGAGCAGTACTTC. This codes for CASSPTQGASYEQYF.

The chain is built from TRBV27 and TRBJ1-4; no clear D. The ends were cut back, 3 bases at V and 4 bases at J, with 9 bases in the middle. The CDR3 has 14 amino acids. Germline CDR1 MNHEY, CDR2 SMNVEV (reference sequence). CDR3 amino acids: CASSFGNRNEKLFF. CDR3 sequence (DNA): TGTGCCAGCAGTTTCGGCAATCGTAATGAAAAACTGTTTTTT.

The V and J genes are TRBV13 and TRBJ1-1; 7 bases are a match to TRBD1. CDR1 and CDR2 (germline): PRHDT, FYEKMQ (reference sequence). The length of the CDR3 is 14 residues. V dropped 6 bases and J dropped 3; count of bases not matched to a gene: 7. The CDR3 DNA sequence: TGTGCCAGCAGGTTACAGGGGCCCTACACTGAAGCTTTCTTT. Its translation is CASRLQGPYTEAFF.

The J gene is TRBJ2-3, the V gene TRBV19; 7 positions match TRBD1. V lost 5 bases, J lost 6 bases, and 11 bases stayed unmatched. The CDR3 is 15 residues long. Germline assignment: CDR1 LNHDA and CDR2 SQIVND (reference sequence). The CDR3 is CASSVGGQPADTQYF. The CDR3 DNA sequence: TGTGCCAGTAGTGTAGGGGGACAGCCTGCGGATACGCAGTATTTT.

The chain couples TRBV19 to TRBJ2-1; 7 bases are a match to TRBD2. Trimming took 3 bases from V and 6 from J; bases not matched to a gene: 8. CDR3 length equals 15 residues. CDR1 and CDR2 (germline): LNHDA, SQIVND (reference sequence). The chain's CDR3 is CASSIGGSPPNEQFF. The CDR3 DNA follows: TGTGCCAGTAGTATCGGCGGGAGTCCCCCCAATGAGCAGTTCTTC.